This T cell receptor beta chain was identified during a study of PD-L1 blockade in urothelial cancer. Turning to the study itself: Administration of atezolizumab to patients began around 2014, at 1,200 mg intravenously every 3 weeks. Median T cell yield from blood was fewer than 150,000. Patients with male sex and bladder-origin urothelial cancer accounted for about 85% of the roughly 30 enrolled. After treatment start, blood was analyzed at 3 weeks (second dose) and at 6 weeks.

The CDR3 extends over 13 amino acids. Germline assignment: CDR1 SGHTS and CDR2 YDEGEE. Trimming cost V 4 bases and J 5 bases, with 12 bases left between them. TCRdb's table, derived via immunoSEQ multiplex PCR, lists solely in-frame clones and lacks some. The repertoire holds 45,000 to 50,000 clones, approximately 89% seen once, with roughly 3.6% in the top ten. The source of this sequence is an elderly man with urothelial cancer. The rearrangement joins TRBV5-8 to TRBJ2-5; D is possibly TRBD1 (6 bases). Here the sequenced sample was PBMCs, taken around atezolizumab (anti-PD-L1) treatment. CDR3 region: CASSPGTRETQYF. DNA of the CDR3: TGTGCCAGCAGCCCCGGGACAAGGGAGACCCAGTACTTC. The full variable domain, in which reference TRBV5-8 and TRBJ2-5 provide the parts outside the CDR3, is EAGVTQSPTHLIKTRGQQATLRCSPISGHTSVYWYQQALGLGLQFLLWYDEGEERNRGNFPPRFSGRQFPNYSSELNVNALELEDSALYLCASSPGTRETQYFGPGTRLLVL.